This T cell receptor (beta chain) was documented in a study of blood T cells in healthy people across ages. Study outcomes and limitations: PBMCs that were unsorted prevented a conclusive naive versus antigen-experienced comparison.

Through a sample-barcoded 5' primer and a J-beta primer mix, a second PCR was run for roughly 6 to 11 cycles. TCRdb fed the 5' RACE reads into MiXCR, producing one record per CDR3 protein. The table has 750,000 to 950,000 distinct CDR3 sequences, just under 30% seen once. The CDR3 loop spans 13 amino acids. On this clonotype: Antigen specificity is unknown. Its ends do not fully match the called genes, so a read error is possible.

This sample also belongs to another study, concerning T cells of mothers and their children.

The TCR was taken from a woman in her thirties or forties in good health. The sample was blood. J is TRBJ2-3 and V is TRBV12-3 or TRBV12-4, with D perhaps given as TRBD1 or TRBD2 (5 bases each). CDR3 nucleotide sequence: TGTGCCAACAGTCTGTTGGGGGCAGATACGCAGTATTTT. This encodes CANSLLGADTQYF.